Listed below are T cell receptor beta chains from one sample, sequenced in a study of regulatory T cells in long-lasting Graves disease. TCRdb itself ran the multiplex PCR reads through MiXCR, one entry per CDR3 protein. The top ten clones hold around 13% of a sample with around 460,000 distinct CDR3 sequences, approximately 23% of them seen once. This specimen consisted of peripheral blood mononuclear cells (PBMCs), obtained when the disease was refractory, from a patient treated with antithyroid drugs. These receptors were collected from a female donor with Graves disease. Each CDR3 is given with its conserved first and last residue. D genes are given only for firm matches. Clone size is stated in some rows and not others, as once, few, many or a class when expanded.

V	D	J	length	size	CDR3	DNA
TRBV5-1	TRBD1	TRBJ2-5	14	once	CASSAQGARETQYF	TGCGCCAGCAGCGCACAGGGGGCCCGAGAGACCCAGTACTTC
TRBV19	TRBD1	TRBJ1-5	16	-	CASSIAPGQGYQPQHF	TGTGCCAGTAGTATCGCACCGGGACAGGGATACCAGCCCCAGCATTTT
TRBV7-2	-	TRBJ1-1	13	many	CASSFNGVTEAFF	TGTGCCAGCAGCTTTAACGGGGTGACTGAAGCTTTCTTT
TRBV6-5	-	TRBJ1-1	15	many	CASSYGKNLNTEAFF	TGTGCCAGCAGTTATGGAAAGAACCTGAACACTGAAGCTTTCTTT
TRBV3-1	-	TRBJ1-1	16	many	CASSHNTVAGNTEAFF	TGTGCCAGCAGCCACAACACCGTGGCCGGGAACACTGAAGCTTTCTTT
TRBV7-9	-	TRBJ2-5	15	many	CASSFTFGGQETQYF	TGTGCCAGCAGCTTTACCTTCGGGGGTCAAGAGACCCAGTACTTC
TRBV5-1	-	TRBJ2-6	18	few	CASSLEGGLRLGANVLTF	TGCGCCAGCAGCTTGGAGGGGGGACTAAGGCTGGGGGCCAACGTCCTGACTTTC
TRBV20-1	TRBD1	TRBJ2-7	15	-	CSAARTGTATYEQYF	TGCAGTGCTGCTCGAACCGGGACAGCTACCTACGAGCAGTACTTC
TRBV12-3/TRBV12-4	-	TRBJ1-1	13	many	CASSLTGFTEAFF	TGTGCCAGCAGCCTAACAGGGTTCACTGAAGCTTTCTTT
TRBV28	-	TRBJ1-1	13	-	CASSLLGRSEAFF	TGTGCCAGCAGTTTATTGGGGCGGAGTGAAGCTTTCTTT
TRBV20-1	TRBD1	TRBJ1-2	17	-	CSASSSGTGLFPYGYTF	TGCAGTGCTAGTAGTTCCGGGACAGGGCTCTTTCCCTATGGCTACACCTTC
TRBV7-2	-	TRBJ2-3	16	-	CASSLGSRLSTDTQYF	TGTGCCAGCAGCTTAGGATCTCGGTTGAGCACAGATACGCAGTATTTT
TRBV19	-	TRBJ2-7	15	-	CASSIEGRGSYEQYF	TGTGCCAGTAGTATAGAGGGCAGGGGTTCGTACGAGCAGTACTTC
TRBV7-2	-	TRBJ2-3	17	-	CASSLRGGGISTDTQYF	TGTGCCAGCAGCTTAAGGGGCGGCGGGATAAGCACAGATACGCAGTATTTT
TRBV2	-	TRBJ2-5	13	many	CASTVRRGETQYF	TGTGCCAGCACTGTTAGACGGGGAGAGACCCAGTACTTC
TRBV10-3	TRBD1	TRBJ1-3	14	few	CATNEGTAGNTIYF	TGTGCCACCAATGAAGGGACAGCTGGAAACACCATATATTTT
TRBV9	-	TRBJ2-7	13	-	CASSAHDSYEQYF	TGTGCCAGCAGCGCCCATGACTCCTACGAGCAGTACTTC
TRBV28	-	TRBJ1-5	14	many	CASSLADGNQPQHF	TGTGCCAGCAGTTTAGCGGACGGGAATCAGCCCCAGCATTTT
TRBV11-3	-	TRBJ2-1	14	-	CASSDGRGDNEQFF	TGTGCCAGCAGCGACGGACGAGGAGACAATGAGCAGTTCTTC
TRBV7-2	-	TRBJ2-2	13	many	CASSFRDTGELFF	TGTGCCAGCAGTTTCAGGGACACCGGGGAGCTGTTTTTT
TRBV7-9	-	TRBJ1-5	12	few	CASSLESEPQHF	TGTGCCAGCAGCTTAGAATCAGAGCCCCAGCATTTT
TRBV25-1	-	TRBJ2-7	14	few	CASSEFRSSYEQYF	TGTGCCAGCAGTGAATTCAGAAGCTCCTACGAGCAGTACTTC
TRBV29-1	TRBD2	TRBJ2-1	14	-	CSVETSGSRDEQFF	TGCAGCGTTGAGACTAGCGGGAGTAGGGATGAGCAGTTCTTC
TRBV24-1	-	TRBJ2-2	14	few	CATSDLMGSGELFF	TGTGCCACCAGTGATTTGATGGGCTCCGGGGAGCTGTTTTTT
TRBV25-1	TRBD1	TRBJ1-6	16	few	CASSGSLGTGVSPLHF	TGTGCCAGCAGTGGTTCGTTGGGGACAGGGGTTTCGCCCCTCCACTTT
TRBV6-1	-	TRBJ1-5	13	many	CAGSPGVNQPQHF	TGTGCCGGATCCCCGGGGGTTAATCAGCCCCAGCATTTT
TRBV27	-	TRBJ2-5	14	-	CASSRERAGETQYF	TGTGCCAGCAGTCGAGAGAGAGCGGGAGAGACCCAGTACTTC
TRBV29-1	-	TRBJ2-5	13	-	CSVDRDGGETQYF	TGCAGCGTTGACAGGGACGGCGGAGAGACCCAGTACTTC
TRBV19	-	TRBJ1-2	14	-	CASSYGTGNYGYTF	TGTGCCAGTAGTTATGGAACGGGTAACTATGGCTACACCTTC
TRBV7-7	-	TRBJ2-5	13	many	CASSFGWKETQYF	TGTGCTAGCAGCTTCGGGTGGAAAGAGACCCAGTACTTC
TRBV12-3/TRBV12-4	TRBD2	TRBJ2-3	14	few	CASSPGRGADTQYF	TGTGCCAGCAGTCCGGGTCGGGGGGCAGATACGCAGTATTTT
TRBV29-1	TRBD1	TRBJ1-6	12	many	CSGDRGFSPLHF	TGCAGCGGGGACAGGGGGTTTTCACCCCTCCACTTT
TRBV7-2	-	TRBJ2-5	12	many	CASAYGGETQYF	TGTGCCAGCGCTTACGGGGGAGAGACCCAGTACTTC
TRBV28	-	TRBJ1-5	14	-	CASSSWGGGQPQHF	TGTGCCAGCAGTTCATGGGGGGGGGGTCAGCCCCAGCATTTT
TRBV27	TRBD2	TRBJ2-7	15	many	CASSSGLAGVYEQYF	TGTGCCAGCAGCTCTGGACTAGCGGGAGTCTACGAGCAGTACTTC
TRBV12-3/TRBV12-4	-	TRBJ1-5	14	many	CASSFGGSNQPQHF	TGTGCCAGCAGTTTTGGGGGGAGCAATCAGCCCCAGCATTTT
TRBV4-3	TRBD2	TRBJ2-3	15	few	CASSLLAGAEDTQYF	TGCGCCAGCAGCCTTTTAGCGGGAGCAGAGGATACGCAGTATTTT
TRBV14	-	TRBJ1-2	12	-	CASSHLIYGYTF	TGTGCCAGCAGCCATCTAATCTATGGCTACACCTTC
TRBV6-1	-	TRBJ1-1	14	few	CASSNKNMNTEAFF	TGTGCCAGCAGTAACAAAAACATGAACACTGAAGCTTTCTTT
TRBV30	-	TRBJ1-1	12	many	CAWEGKNTEAFF	TGTGCCTGGGAGGGGAAGAACACTGAAGCTTTCTTT
TRBV6-5	TRBD1	TRBJ1-2	14	few	CASSSQGASRGYTF	TGTGCCAGCAGTTCCCAGGGGGCATCTCGGGGCTACACCTTC
TRBV12-3/TRBV12-4	-	TRBJ1-5	15	many	CASSSIGRSNQPQHF	TGTGCCAGCAGTTCGATAGGACGGAGCAATCAGCCCCAGCATTTT
TRBV19	TRBD1	TRBJ1-1	16	few	CASSIGTGGRWTEAFF	TGTGCCAGTAGTATAGGGACAGGGGGCCGCTGGACTGAAGCTTTCTTT
TRBV2	TRBD1	TRBJ2-7	14	many	CASSGNRGDYEQYF	TGTGCCAGCAGTGGCAACAGGGGTGACTACGAGCAGTACTTC
TRBV11-1	TRBD1	TRBJ2-7	15	many	CASSNRDSLPSEQYF	TGTGCCAGCAGCAACCGGGACAGCCTCCCTTCCGAGCAGTACTTC